This TCR beta chain came from a study of sequential checkpoint blockade in melanoma (dated by TCRdb to about 2019). Study-wide context: In a 1:1 randomization, patients received either first-line nivolumab then ipilimumab (arm A) or ipilimumab then nivolumab (arm B). Maintenance nivolumab came after both trial sequences. General findings and caveats noted by the study authors: The model for predicting response that combines TCR metrics with mutation burden needs to be validated in larger, independent patient cohorts.

The immunoSEQ Assay was used to immunosequence TCRbeta CDR3 regions from genomic DNA. Before high-throughput sequencing, the genomic DNA was amplified using bias-controlled multiplex PCR. From the authors' description of their analysis: To quantify the absolute abundance of each unique TCRbeta CDR3 region, the sequences were collapsed and filtered. Clonality was defined as 1 minus Pielou's evenness and was calculated using productive rearrangements only. Clones with significantly greater frequencies in on-treatment versus baseline samples were identified using a previously published method. The table comes from immuneACCESS by way of TCRdb, which keeps in-frame sequences with V and J called. Part of the clones is missing from these tables; in studies checked, under half for an unresolved V gene and the rest for unknown reasons. Clone size and the V and J calls come from that table; the DNA yielded D and trimming. In this sample the table shows some 19,000 clones, around 70% of which occur a single time. Jointly, the top ten make up around 32% of the sample.

The germline V end is reduced by 8 bases and the J end by 0 bases; junction bases left unmatched: 4. Including cysteine and phenylalanine, the CDR3 has 14 amino acids. Left in the record is the CDR3 DNA by itself, 42 bases read in frame from the first base. According to the germline V gene, CDR1 reads KGHSY and CDR2 reads FQNENV. In its sample, this clone was seen a few times. The antigen it binds to is not known. No base quality information exists; no much larger clone differs at one position. The meaning of the sample's treatment or condition label: randomized to nivolumab then ipilimumab (arm A) or the reverse (arm B). Prior DNA-damaging chemotherapy had not been received by any trial patient. A FACS Aria II flow cytometer was used to sort live CD3+CD8+ cells that were negative for CD19 and CD56 from thawed PBMCs. Samples were obtained from patients with melanoma enrolled in CheckMate 064, a randomized, open-label phase II trial of sequential checkpoint blockade. Peripheral blood mononuclear cells were obtained through leukapheresis, purified using Ficoll-Paque, and frozen in human serum containing around 9.6% DMSO. Right after sorting, the blood CD3+CD8+ cells were verified to be >98% pure, and DNA extraction followed.

The source was CD8+ T cells sorted from blood (inferred from file names), collected from a patient given nivolumab and ipilimumab in sequence. The V gene is TRBV16 and the J gene is TRBJ1-3; 7 bases in between match TRBD1. This sequence was found in a human donor with melanoma. The CDR3 sequence is CASSTGISGNTIYF. The DNA sequence is TGTGCCAGCTCGACAGGGATCTCTGGAAACACCATATATTTT.